Listed below are T cell receptor beta chains from one sample, sequenced in a study of blood T cell dynamics during melanoma immunotherapy. Clones were sequenced by immunoSEQ multiplex PCR, and TCRdb holds only the in-frame ones, with some missing. The sample shows about 11,000 clones, more than 70% of them seen only once. The input for sequencing was blood, taken from a patient treated with checkpoint blockade. The receptors originated from a human donor with melanoma. The CDR3 runs from the conserved cysteine through the conserved F or W. Each record gives: clone size, V gene, J gene, D gene, CDR3 DNA, CDR3 protein. The D gene is left open where the match is weak. The listing skips clone size in some rows; elsewhere it reads once, few, many or a size class.

abundance: .; v_gene: TRBV11-3; j_gene: TRBJ2-5; d_gene: .; CDR3nt: TGTGCCAGCAGCACCATCCTGGGTCAAGAGACCCAGTACTTC; CDR3aa: CASSTILGQETQYF
abundance: .; v_gene: TRBV28; j_gene: TRBJ2-7; d_gene: TRBD2; CDR3nt: TGTGCCAGCAGTCCGCCTGGACTAGCGATCTACGAGCAGTACTTC; CDR3aa: CASSPPGLAIYEQYF
abundance: .; v_gene: TRBV4-3; j_gene: TRBJ1-6; d_gene: .; CDR3nt: TGCGCCAGCAGCCAAGATCGTTCGGGCGGGGGTTCACCCCTCCACTTT; CDR3aa: CASSQDRSGGGSPLHF
abundance: .; v_gene: TRBV19; j_gene: TRBJ2-1; d_gene: TRBD2; CDR3nt: TGTGCCACCAGACACGCGGGGGGCCGGACGGATGAGCAGTTCTTC; CDR3aa: CATRHAGGRTDEQFF
abundance: .; v_gene: TRBV7-2; j_gene: TRBJ2-3; d_gene: .; CDR3nt: TGTGCCAGCAGCCGGATATTGGGCACAGATACGCAGTATTTT; CDR3aa: CASSRILGTDTQYF
abundance: .; v_gene: TRBV5-5; j_gene: TRBJ2-3; d_gene: TRBD1; CDR3nt: TGTGCCAGCAGGTTGGGGAACAGGGGTCGGACAGATACGCAGTATTTT; CDR3aa: CASRLGNRGRTDTQYF
abundance: .; v_gene: TRBV7-9; j_gene: TRBJ1-2; d_gene: .; CDR3nt: TGTGCCAGCAGCTTAGTGAGACAGCGCGACCTTAACTATGGCTACACCTTC; CDR3aa: CASSLVRQRDLNYGYTF
abundance: once; v_gene: TRBV6-6; j_gene: TRBJ1-3; d_gene: .; CDR3nt: TGTGCCAGCAGTTACTCGATGGGGGCGAGGGGAAACACCATATATTTT; CDR3aa: CASSYSMGARGNTIYF
abundance: .; v_gene: TRBV6-1; j_gene: TRBJ1-1; d_gene: .; CDR3nt: TGTGCCAGCAGCGGTACTTTAAACACTGAAGCTTTCTTT; CDR3aa: CASSGTLNTEAFF
abundance: .; v_gene: TRBV11-2; j_gene: TRBJ2-7; d_gene: .; CDR3nt: TGTGCCAGCAGCTTGGCCGGGGTGGAGTACGAGCAGTACTTC; CDR3aa: CASSLAGVEYEQYF
abundance: .; v_gene: TRBV7-2; j_gene: TRBJ2-3; d_gene: TRBD2; CDR3nt: TGTGCCAGCAGGGGACTAGCGGGGGCTGGTACGCAGTATTTT; CDR3aa: CASRGLAGAGTQYF
abundance: .; v_gene: TRBV23-1; j_gene: TRBJ1-1; d_gene: .; CDR3nt: TGCGCCAGCAGTCCCTCAAGCCGCACCACGAACCGGAACACTGAAGCTTTCTTT; CDR3aa: CASSPSSRTTNRNTEAFF
abundance: .; v_gene: TRBV6-5; j_gene: TRBJ1-2; d_gene: TRBD1; CDR3nt: TGTGCCAGCAGTTACTCCGACAGGGGCTATGGCTACACCTTC; CDR3aa: CASSYSDRGYGYTF
abundance: .; v_gene: TRBV4-1; j_gene: TRBJ1-3; d_gene: TRBD1; CDR3nt: TGCGCCAGCAGCCAAGGGACAGGGGACGGAAACACCATATATTTT; CDR3aa: CASSQGTGDGNTIYF
abundance: .; v_gene: TRBV19; j_gene: TRBJ2-5; d_gene: .; CDR3nt: TGTGCCAGTAGTATAGCGGTGTCGGAGACCCAGTACTTC; CDR3aa: CASSIAVSETQYF
abundance: .; v_gene: TRBV28; j_gene: TRBJ1-2; d_gene: TRBD1; CDR3nt: TGTGCCAGCAGGACAGGGAATTATGGCTACACCTTC; CDR3aa: CASRTGNYGYTF
abundance: .; v_gene: TRBV7-6; j_gene: TRBJ1-5; d_gene: .; CDR3nt: TGTGCCAGCAGCTTAGCACCGGACGGATTCAATCAGCCCCAGCATTTT; CDR3aa: CASSLAPDGFNQPQHF
abundance: once; v_gene: TRBV2; j_gene: TRBJ2-5; d_gene: .; CDR3nt: TGTGCCAGCACCTGGGGTGGGGAAGAGACCCAGTACTTC; CDR3aa: CASTWGGEETQYF
abundance: .; v_gene: TRBV11-2; j_gene: TRBJ2-5; d_gene: TRBD2; CDR3nt: TGTGCCAGCAGCTCCCGGGCGGGGGGCGTGGAGACCCAGTACTTC; CDR3aa: CASSSRAGGVETQYF
abundance: once; v_gene: TRBV6-6; j_gene: TRBJ1-6; d_gene: .; CDR3nt: TGTGCCAGCAGTTACAGGGGGGACGGCTCACCCCTCCACTTT; CDR3aa: CASSYRGDGSPLHF
abundance: .; v_gene: TRBV9; j_gene: TRBJ2-5; d_gene: TRBD2; CDR3nt: TGTGCCAGCAGCGTAGCCGGACTAGGGAAAGAGACCCAGTACTTC; CDR3aa: CASSVAGLGKETQYF
abundance: .; v_gene: TRBV5-3; j_gene: TRBJ1-3; d_gene: TRBD1; CDR3nt: TGTGCCAGAAGCTGCCTATCGGACAGGGGTGGAAACACCATATATTTT; CDR3aa: CARSCLSDRGGNTIYF
abundance: .; v_gene: TRBV6-4; j_gene: TRBJ1-1; d_gene: .; CDR3nt: TGTGCCAGCAGTGAAGGGGATGCGACTGAAGCTTTCTTT; CDR3aa: CASSEGDATEAFF
abundance: .; v_gene: TRBV28; j_gene: TRBJ2-7; d_gene: TRBD1; CDR3nt: TGTGCCAGCAGCCCAGGACAGGTTGGCGAGCAGTACTTC; CDR3aa: CASSPGQVGEQYF
abundance: .; v_gene: TRBV7-2; j_gene: TRBJ2-2; d_gene: .; CDR3nt: TGTGCCTTAGGTCGGGGTTTGAGGACCGGGGAGCTGTTTTTT; CDR3aa: CALGRGLRTGELFF